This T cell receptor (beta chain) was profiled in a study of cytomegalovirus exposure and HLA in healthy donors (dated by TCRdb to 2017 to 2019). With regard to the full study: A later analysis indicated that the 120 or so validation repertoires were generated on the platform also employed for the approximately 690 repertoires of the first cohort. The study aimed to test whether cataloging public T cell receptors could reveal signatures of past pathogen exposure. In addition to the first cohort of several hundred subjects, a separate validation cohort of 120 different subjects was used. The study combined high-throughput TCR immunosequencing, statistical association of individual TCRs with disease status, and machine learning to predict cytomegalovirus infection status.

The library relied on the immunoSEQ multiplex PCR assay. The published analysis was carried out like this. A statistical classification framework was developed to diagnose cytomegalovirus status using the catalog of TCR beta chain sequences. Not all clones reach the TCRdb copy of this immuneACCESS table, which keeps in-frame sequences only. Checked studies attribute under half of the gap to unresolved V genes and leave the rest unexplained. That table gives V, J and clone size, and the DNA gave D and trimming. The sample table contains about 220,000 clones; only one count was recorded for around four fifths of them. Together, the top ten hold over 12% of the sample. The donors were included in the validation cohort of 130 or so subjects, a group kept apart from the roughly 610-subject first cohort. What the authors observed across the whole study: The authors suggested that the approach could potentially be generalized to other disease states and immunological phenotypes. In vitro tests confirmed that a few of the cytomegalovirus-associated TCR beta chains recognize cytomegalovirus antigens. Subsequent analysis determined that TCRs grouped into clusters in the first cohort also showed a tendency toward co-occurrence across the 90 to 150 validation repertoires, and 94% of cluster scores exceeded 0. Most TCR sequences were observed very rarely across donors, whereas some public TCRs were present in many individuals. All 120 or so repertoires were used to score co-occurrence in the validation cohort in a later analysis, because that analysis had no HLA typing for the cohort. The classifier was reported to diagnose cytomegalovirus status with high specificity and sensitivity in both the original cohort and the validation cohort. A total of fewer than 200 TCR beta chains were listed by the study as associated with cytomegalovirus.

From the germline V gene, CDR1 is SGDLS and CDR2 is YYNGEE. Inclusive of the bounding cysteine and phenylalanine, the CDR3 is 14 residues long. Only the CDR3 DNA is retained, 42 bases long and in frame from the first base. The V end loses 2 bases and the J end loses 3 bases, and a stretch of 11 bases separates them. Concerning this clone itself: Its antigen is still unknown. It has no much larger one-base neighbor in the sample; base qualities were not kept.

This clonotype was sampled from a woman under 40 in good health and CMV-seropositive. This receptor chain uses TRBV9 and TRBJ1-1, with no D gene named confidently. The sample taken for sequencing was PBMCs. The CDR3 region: CASSVSGRDTEAFF. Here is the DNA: TGTGCCAGCAGCGTGTCGGGTCGGGACACTGAAGCTTTCTTT.